The 4 T cell receptor beta chains presented below share a single source sample, sequenced in a study of early T cells in non-severe SARS-CoV-2 infection. MiXCR, applied by TCRdb to the 5' RACE reads, yields one record per CDR3 protein. In the table there are 45,000 to 75,000 distinct CDR3 sequences, over 10% of which are singletons. Sequencing was done on a sample of whole blood. These receptors all come from an adult who was a healthcare worker with PCR-confirmed SARS-CoV-2 infection or an uninfected control (not recorded which).

This clonotype was seen a few times. The chain uses TRBV21-1 and TRBJ1-1; TRBD1, the D gene given by the table, was not confirmed from the DNA. TRBV21-1 is marked as a pseudogene. The CDR3 contains 17 residues. The DNA for the CDR3 is TGTGCCAGCAGCACACCCGTGTTTGGGACAGGGGGGACTGAAGCTTTCTTT. This gives the protein CASSTPVFGTGGTEAFF.

The chain links TRBV7-9 to TRBJ2-5, with 7 nucleotides matching TRBD1. The junction had 5 bases not matched to a gene; V was cut back by 5 bases and J by 5 bases. The CDR3 totals 13 residues. The germline V gene encodes CDR1 SEHNR and CDR2 FQNEAQ (reference sequence). This CDR3 reads CASSQRQGETQYF. CDR3 DNA sequence: TGTGCCAGCAGCCAACGACAGGGCGAGACCCAGTACTTC. Filled out from reference TRBV7-9 and TRBJ2-5, the complete variable domain reads DTGVSQNPRHKITKRGQNVTFRCDPISEHNRLYWYRQTLGQGPEFLTYFQNEAQLEKSRLLSDRFSAERPKGSFSTLEIQRTEQGDSAMYLCASSQRQGETQYFGPGTRLLVL.

Comment on this clonotype: Given a much more abundant clone one base away, this may be a read error. This sequence joins TRBV6-5 and TRBJ1-1; D remains ambiguous. Trimming took off 6 bases at V and 4 bases at J, with 12 bases between the two ends. CDR3 length: 13 residues. Germline V gives CDR1 MNHEY, CDR2 SVGAGI. This CDR3 is CASSPLLITEAFF. The CDR3, as DNA: TGTGCCAGCAGCCCCCTCTTGATCACTGAAGCTTTCTTT.

The rearrangement links TRBV29-1 to TRBJ2-2, with 7 bases that match TRBD1. This CDR3 has 21 residues. The germline V gene encodes CDR1 SQVTM and CDR2 ANQGSEA. The J segment lost 0 bases and the V segment lost 4 bases, leaving 23 bases of the junction unmatched. The CDR3 loop is CSVVFAEVEGQAYSNTGELFF. CDR3 sequence (DNA): TGCAGCGTTGTGTTTGCCGAGGTAGAAGGACAGGCCTACTCGAACACCGGGGAGCTGTTTTTT.